This is a list of T cell receptor beta chains from one sample in a study of T-cell memory formation after mild COVID-19. One entry per CDR3 protein, called by TCRdb with MiXCR from the 5' RACE reads. The sample has more than 250,000 distinct CDR3 sequences; 16% are singletons. The sequencing input was PBMCs or a T cell subset sorted from them (not recorded which). The receptors shown here come from a man between 18 and 29 years old who had mild COVID-19 (a few samples of this study predate the infection). Cell type and time point are not known. The CDR3 runs from the conserved cysteine through the conserved F or W. The D gene is left open where the match is weak. Clone size is not always given. Where it is, it says once, few, many or a class for expanded clones.

abundance	v_gene	j_gene	d_gene	CDR3aa	CDR3nt
many	TRBV7-2	TRBJ1-5	NA	CASSLQDRNQPQHF	TGTGCCAGCAGCCTACAGGATCGCAATCAGCCCCAGCATTTT
NA	TRBV5-4	TRBJ2-7	NA	CASSFKAAGDNYYEQYF	TGTGCCAGCAGCTTTAAGGCAGCAGGGGATAATTACTACGAGCAGTACTTC
NA	TRBV11-2	TRBJ1-1	TRBD1	CASSPFPQGAGEAFF	TGTGCCAGCAGCCCTTTCCCCCAGGGGGCCGGTGAAGCTTTCTTT
NA	TRBV2	TRBJ2-7	TRBD2	CASSGDGGEQYF	TGTGCCAGCAGTGGTGACGGGGGGGAGCAGTACTTC
NA	TRBV20-1	TRBJ2-5	TRBD1	CSASSVQGAGETQYF	TGCAGTGCTAGTTCGGTACAGGGGGCTGGGGAGACCCAGTACTTC
few	TRBV9	TRBJ1-1	NA	CASSAFPGMRTEAFF	TGTGCCAGCAGCGCCTTTCCAGGGATGAGAACTGAAGCTTTCTTT
few	TRBV7-8	TRBJ2-2	NA	CASSWRERGELFF	TGTGCCAGCAGCTGGAGGGAGCGCGGGGAGCTGTTTTTT
NA	TRBV6-4	TRBJ1-1	NA	CARVTRLGFWRPARRENTEAFF	TGTGCCAGGGTCACCCGATTGGGTTTCTGGCGGCCAGCCCGACGAGAGAACACTGAAGCTTTCTTT
NA	TRBV5-1	TRBJ1-4	TRBD1	CASSGQGYEKLFF	TGCGCCAGCAGCGGACAGGGTTATGAAAAACTGTTTTTT
few	TRBV5-1	TRBJ2-1	TRBD1	CASSLRRDRNEQFF	TGCGCCAGCAGCTTGCGACGGGACAGAAATGAGCAGTTCTTC
NA	TRBV4-3	TRBJ1-5	NA	CASSQDPASSNQPQHF	TGCGCCAGCAGCCAAGATCCCGCCAGTAGCAATCAGCCCCAGCATTTT
NA	TRBV5-1	TRBJ1-4	NA	CASSWRGYTTNEKLFF	TGCGCCAGCAGCTGGAGGGGATATACAACTAATGAAAAACTGTTTTTT
few	TRBV4-2	TRBJ2-5	TRBD2	CASSQDPHGDGGVQETQYF	TGTGCCAGCAGCCAAGATCCGCACGGAGACGGGGGGGTACAAGAGACCCAGTACTTC
many	TRBV7-9	TRBJ1-1	NA	CASRGGRQLNTEAFF	TGTGCCAGCAGGGGGGGGCGGCAGTTGAACACTGAAGCTTTCTTT
NA	TRBV5-5	TRBJ1-1	NA	CASRLDGGRTEAFF	TGTGCCAGCAGACTGGACGGAGGTCGGACTGAAGCTTTCTTT
NA	TRBV7-2	TRBJ2-7	NA	CASIYPGAGPYEQYF	TGTGCCAGCATCTACCCCGGAGCGGGCCCCTACGAGCAGTACTTC
NA	TRBV4-3	TRBJ1-2	NA	CASSQVSHSMDTPNYGYTF	TGCGCCAGCAGCCAAGTATCGCACTCGATGGACACCCCGAACTATGGCTACACCTTC
few	TRBV4-3	TRBJ2-4	NA	CASSPHLASGAKNIQYF	TGCGCCAGCAGCCCCCACCTAGCCAGCGGGGCCAAAAACATTCAGTACTTC
few	TRBV10-3	TRBJ2-5	TRBD2	CAINPSGGPQETQYF	TGTGCCATCAACCCTAGCGGGGGGCCCCAAGAGACCCAGTACTTC
NA	TRBV15	TRBJ2-7	TRBD2	CATSRAAWEGPENEQYF	TGTGCCACCAGCAGAGCCGCGTGGGAGGGGCCAGAGAATGAGCAGTACTTC
NA	TRBV5-1	TRBJ2-3	NA	CASIPNSGDTDTQYF	TGCGCCAGCATCCCGAATAGCGGAGACACAGATACGCAGTATTTT
NA	TRBV4-2	TRBJ1-6	NA	CASSQEARGRGGSPLHF	TGTGCCAGCAGCCAAGAGGCGCGTGGGCGAGGGGGTTCACCCCTCCACTTT
few	TRBV29-1	TRBJ1-1	NA	CSVAGEGPNTEAFF	TGCAGCGTTGCGGGAGAGGGACCGAACACTGAAGCTTTCTTT
few	TRBV9	TRBJ1-1	NA	CASGQADYEAFF	TGTGCCAGCGGGCAGGCTGATTATGAAGCTTTCTTT
NA	TRBV20-1	TRBJ1-1	NA	CSARGPHRMNTEAFF	TGCAGTGCTAGAGGACCCCACAGGATGAACACTGAAGCTTTCTTT
few	TRBV5-1	TRBJ2-2	TRBD1	CASRNPGGTGELFF	TGCGCCAGCAGGAATCCAGGGGGCACCGGGGAGCTGTTTTTT
NA	TRBV9	TRBJ2-3	NA	CASSMNAGSSTDTQYF	TGTGCCAGCAGCATGAACGCAGGGAGCAGCACAGATACGCAGTATTTT
few	TRBV28	TRBJ2-3	TRBD2	CASSLRVAGGHTDTQYF	TGTGCCAGCAGTTTACGGGTAGCGGGGGGCCATACAGATACGCAGTATTTT
NA	TRBV5-1	TRBJ2-1	TRBD2	CASSLLAGGPNNEQFF	TGCGCCAGCAGCCTTCTAGCGGGGGGACCAAACAATGAGCAGTTCTTC
NA	TRBV5-1	TRBJ2-2	NA	CASSFPGPRPGELFF	TGCGCCAGCAGCTTCCCGGGGCCGAGACCCGGGGAGCTGTTTTTT
few	TRBV12-3/TRBV12-4	TRBJ1-2	NA	CASSFIPGDGYTF	TGTGCCAGCAGTTTTATTCCAGGCGACGGCTACACCTTC
NA	TRBV3-1	TRBJ1-5	NA	CASSPRTEQPQHF	TGTGCCAGCAGCCCACGGACTGAACAGCCCCAGCATTTT
NA	TRBV20-1	TRBJ1-5	NA	CSARLLELAVRHQPQHF	TGCAGTGCTAGACTACTAGAATTGGCTGTGAGGCATCAGCCCCAGCATTTT
NA	TRBV6-6	TRBJ2-1	NA	CASILRGTLSYNEQFF	TGTGCCAGCATTCTACGCGGGACACTGTCCTACAATGAGCAGTTCTTC
NA	TRBV5-1	TRBJ1-5	NA	CASSMDGYQPQHF	TGCGCCAGCAGCATGGACGGGTACCAGCCCCAGCATTTT
NA	TRBV9	TRBJ2-2	TRBD2	CASTQTSGGAWTGELFF	TGTGCCAGCACCCAAACTAGCGGGGGGGCCTGGACCGGGGAGCTGTTTTTT
few	TRBV7-2	TRBJ2-3	NA	CASSPFMDTQYF	TGTGCCAGCAGCCCCTTTATGGATACGCAGTATTTT
few	TRBV12-3/TRBV12-4	TRBJ1-5	NA	CASSFRRSSNQPQHF	TGTGCCAGCAGTTTCCGGCGTTCTAGCAATCAGCCCCAGCATTTT
few	TRBV28	TRBJ1-4	NA	CASSSRTRREKLFF	TGTGCCAGCAGTTCCCGAACTCGGCGGGAAAAACTGTTTTTT
NA	TRBV15	TRBJ2-1	NA	CATSRVTRDNEQFF	TGTGCCACCAGCAGAGTAACCAGGGACAATGAGCAGTTCTTC
few	TRBV4-3	TRBJ2-1	NA	CASSKRTEGNEQFF	TGCGCCAGCAGCAAACGGACGGAGGGAAATGAGCAGTTCTTC
NA	TRBV6-1	TRBJ1-5	NA	CASDPFPGDSNQPQHF	TGTGCCAGCGACCCCTTCCCAGGGGATAGCAATCAGCCCCAGCATTTT